Shown below are 2 T cell receptor beta chains from a single sample sequenced in a study of Graves' ophthalmopathy and Graves' hyperthyroidism. RNA served as the template for amplifying TCR beta CDR3 regions. Investigators did first-round RT-PCR with HTBI primers, then second-round multiplex PCR. MiXCR, applied by TCRdb to the multiplex PCR reads, yields one record per CDR3 protein. Of 200,000 to 300,000 distinct CDR3 sequences in the sample, around 42% are singletons; the top ten hold roughly 45%. Sequences were obtained from peripheral blood. These receptors all stem from an adult man with Graves' ophthalmopathy.

This clonotype was counted a few times. This chain links TRBV29-1 with TRBJ2-7; TRBD2 matches 8 bases. Germline V lookup: CDR1 SQVTM, CDR2 ANQGSEA. After removal of 3 bases from V and 2 bases from J, the junction contained 3 bases not matched to a gene. CDR3 length equals 13 residues. Here the CDR3 reads CSVEDGGAYEQYF. In DNA form, the CDR3 reads TGCAGCGTTGAGGACGGGGGGGCCTACGAGCAGTACTTC.

The V call is TRBV20-1, the J call TRBJ2-7; TRBD2 agrees at 11 bases. The CDR3 totals 13 residues. With 1 base clipped from V and 5 bases from J, the junction kept 1 base outside the gene matches. From germline, CDR1 is DFQATT and CDR2 SNEGSKA (reference sequence). The CDR3 nucleotides are TGCAGTGCTAGAGGACTAGCGGGAAACGAGCAGTACTTC. The encoded protein is CSARGLAGNEQYF.